This TCR beta chain was documented in a study of blood T cells in healthy people across ages. This clonotype was counted a few times. No antigen is known for it. Next came a second PCR, run for about 7 to 12 cycles, which used a sample-barcoded 5' primer along with a J-beta primer mix. Each CDR3 protein is one row after TCRdb ran MiXCR on the 5' RACE reads. The sample lists about 1.6 million distinct CDR3 sequences; about 35% were seen once. General study findings and limits: Strong correlation existed between TCR beta diversity and naive T cell percentage.

In germline, CDR1 is LGHNT, CDR2 FRNRAP. Trimming took 2 bases from V and 8 from J; bases not matched to a gene: 0. This CDR3 region has 12 residues. The rearrangement uses TRBV12-5 and TRBJ2-3; 8 bases are shared with TRBD2. The sequence came from a woman in her 30s in good health. Input material: blood. The CDR3 DNA is TGTGCTAGTGGTTTGACTAGCGGTACGCAGTATTTT. As protein: CASGLTSGTQYF. Based on the CDR3 plus reference TRBV12-5 and TRBJ2-3, the full variable domain is DARVTQTPRHKVTEMGQEVTMRCQPILGHNTVFWYRQTMMQGLELLAYFRNRAPLDDSGMPKDRFSAEMPDATLATLKIQPSEPRDSAVYFCASGLTSGTQYFGPGTRLTVL.